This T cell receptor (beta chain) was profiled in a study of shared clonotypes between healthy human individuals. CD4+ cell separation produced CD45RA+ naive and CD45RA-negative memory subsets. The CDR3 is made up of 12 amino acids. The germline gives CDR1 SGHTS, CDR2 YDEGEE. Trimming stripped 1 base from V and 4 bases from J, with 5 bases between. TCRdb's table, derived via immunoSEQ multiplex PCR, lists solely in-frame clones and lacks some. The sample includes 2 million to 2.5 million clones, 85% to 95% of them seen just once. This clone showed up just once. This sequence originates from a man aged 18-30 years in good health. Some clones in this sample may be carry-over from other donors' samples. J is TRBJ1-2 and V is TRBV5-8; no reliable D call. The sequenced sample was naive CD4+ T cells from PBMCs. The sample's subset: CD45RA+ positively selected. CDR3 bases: TGTGCCAGCAGCTTGAAACTCTATGGCTACACCTTC. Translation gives CASSLKLYGYTF.